This TCR beta chain appears in the sequencing data of a study of T cell repertoires in cytomegalovirus infection. Study-level background: In public TCR beta signatures, there were indications of both CMV infection and matching HLA type. Findings and limits, study-wide: In two of eight donors, the top clonotype was HLA-C-restricted CMV-specific.

The ends lost 3 bases at V and 1 base at J; junction bases unmatched: 3. The germline gives CDR1 KGHSH, CDR2 LQKENI. The CDR3 has 14 amino acids. This clonotype was recorded a few times. Its specificity is not known. A single record per CDR3 protein comes from TCRdb applying MiXCR to the reads. Of roughly 500,000 distinct CDR3 sequences in the sample, about 42% were seen once. The receptor was isolated from a human donor in good health (CMV status not recorded). Some clones in this sample may be carry-over from other donors' samples. Specimen: cultured PBMCs, collected from culture after CMV antigen stimulation. The chain joins TRBV18 to TRBJ2-7; 7 positions agree with TRBD1. For the CDR3, the DNA is TGTGCCAGCTCACCCGGGACAGTATCCTACGAGCAGTACTTC. Protein sequence: CASSPGTVSYEQYF.